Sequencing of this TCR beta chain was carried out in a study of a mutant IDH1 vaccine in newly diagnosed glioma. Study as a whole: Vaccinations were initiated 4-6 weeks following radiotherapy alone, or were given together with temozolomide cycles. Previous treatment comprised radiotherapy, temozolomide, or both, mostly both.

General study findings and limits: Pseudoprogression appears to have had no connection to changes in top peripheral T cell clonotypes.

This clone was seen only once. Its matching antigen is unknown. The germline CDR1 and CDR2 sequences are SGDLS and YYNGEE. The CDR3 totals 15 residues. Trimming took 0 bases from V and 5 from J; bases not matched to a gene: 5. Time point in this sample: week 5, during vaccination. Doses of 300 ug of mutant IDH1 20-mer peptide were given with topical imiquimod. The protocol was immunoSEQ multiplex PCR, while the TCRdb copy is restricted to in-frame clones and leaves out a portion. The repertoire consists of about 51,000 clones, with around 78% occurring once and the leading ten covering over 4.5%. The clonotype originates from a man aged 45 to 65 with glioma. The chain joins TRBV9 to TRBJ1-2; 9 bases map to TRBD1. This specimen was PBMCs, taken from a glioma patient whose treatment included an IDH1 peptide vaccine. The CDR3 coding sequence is TGTGCCAGCAGCGTAGGAACAGGGGGCGCTTATGGCTACACCTTC. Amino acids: CASSVGTGGAYGYTF. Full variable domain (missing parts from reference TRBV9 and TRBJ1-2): DSGVTQTPKHLITATGQRVTLRCSPRSGDLSVYWYQQSLDQGLQFLIQYYNGEERAKGNILERFSAQQFPDLHSELNLSSLELGDSALYFCASSVGTGGAYGYTFGSGTRLTVV.